The present TCR beta chain was sequenced within a study of control samples from healthy donors and cancer patients. Data came from immunoSEQ multiplex PCR; TCRdb stores just in-frame clones and leaves some out. The sample lists approximately 52,000 clones; roughly 90% were seen once. V lost 5 bases to trimming and J lost 3 bases, with 11 bases between them. The CDR3 extends over 14 amino acids. Germline-derived CDR1 and CDR2 are LNHDA and SQIVND (reference sequence). The TCR was taken from a middle-aged man in good health. The sample taken for sequencing was blood. V usage is TRBV19 and J usage is TRBJ1-5; no firm D call. The CDR3 nucleotides are TGTGCCAGTAGTGCAAGCTGGGACAATCAGCCCCAGCATTTT. Translating gives CASSASWDNQPQHF.